This T cell receptor beta chain appears in the sequencing data of a study of T cell responses to AZD1222 COVID-19 vaccine (dated by TCRdb to the early 2020s). Turning to the overall study: TCR sequencing was performed for approximately 240 trial participants, of whom about 200 were given two doses of AZD1222 and around 26 were given two doses of MenACWY control vaccine. Trial participants were enrolled by age into subgroups of 18-55, 56-69 and 70-plus years, and around 150, 29 and 61 TCR-sequenced participants, respectively, were included in these subgroups. The research as a whole found: In the small 56-69-year group, the increase in depth fell short of significance, most likely because of low power. Conclusions about previously exposed vaccinees are limited because only a handful of AZD1222 recipients were SARS-CoV-2 seropositive at baseline. Spike-specific TCR breadth and depth rose significantly after two AZD1222 doses compared with day 0 and with MenACWY recipients. Because no day 14 peak-response samples were available, repertoires were characterized only after the peak T cell response. Most participants were white British and females outnumbered males, and the authors suggested that clonal diversity may have been underestimated. Reportedly, close to half of the unique spike-specific TCRs recognized epitopes lying outside the regions that are mutated in the B.1.351 and B.1.1.7 variants. Vaccine-associated CD4 TCRs spanned the whole spike protein, with dominant responses in regions 160-218 and 743-854.

The CDR3 regions of human TCRbeta chains were analyzed by immunosequencing. In the paper's pipeline: TCRs in the repertoires were compared against a reference library of SARS-CoV-2-specific TCRs that had been generated with the MIRA antigen-specificity platform. Breadth was defined as the fraction of unique TCRs that were SARS-CoV-2-associated. Depth was defined as the fraction of total T cells that were SARS-CoV-2-associated. Using the MIRA data, each spike-specific TCR was assigned both to the spike region to which the TCR was reactive and to a CD4 or CD8 class. Log10-transformed breadth and depth values were compared by one-way ANOVA with Sidak's multiple comparisons tests. Entries here come from immuneACCESS through TCRdb and include only in-frame sequences with V and J called. Some clones fail to appear in such tables; in the studies checked, an unresolved V gene covers under half of the shortfall, and the cause of the remainder is unknown. V and J calls and clone size come straight from that table; D and trimming were deduced from the DNA. This sample lists about 69,000 clones; 75% to 85% were detected once. The ten largest account for over 12% of the sample.

The junction shows trimming of 0 bases on V and 15 bases on J, plus 15 bases between the germline ends. From cysteine to phenylalanine, the CDR3 is 12 amino acids long. Just CDR3 DNA is preserved here, 36 bases in frame from base 1. The germline V gene encodes CDR1 GTSNPN and CDR2 SVGIG (reference sequence). The time point label for this specimen denotes: about 28 days (+/-7) after the second vaccine dose. Because spike-specific TCR depth and breadth did not differ between the two schedules, AZD1222 recipients who got a second dose at roughly 4 weeks were pooled with those who got a second dose at roughly 12 weeks. The vaccinee samples were drawn from two UK trials, COV001 and COV002, one of which was a single-blind randomized controlled phase 2/3 trial testing AZD1222 (ChAdOx1 nCoV-19) in healthy adults. Trial participant PBMC samples were collected at day 0 and day 28 after the second dose for TCRbeta chain sequencing.

About this clone itself: Its cognate antigen has yet to be identified. Per-nucleotide qualities are absent, and no much larger clonotype sits a single base away.

The sample was peripheral blood, taken 28 days after the second AZD1222 dose. The sequence derives from an adult who received the AZD1222 COVID-19 vaccine. The rearrangement combines TRBV30 with TRBJ2-1, and the D gene may be TRBD2, 6 bases matching. The DNA is TGTGCCTGGAGTGTAGGCCTAGCGAACAGGTTCTTC. This sequence encodes CAWSVGLANRFF. This CDR3, with the reference TRBV30 and TRBJ2-1 proteins standing in past its ends, gives the full variable domain SQTIHQWPATLVQPVGSPLSLECTVEGTSNPNLYWYRQAAGRGLQLLFYSVGIGQISSEVPQNLSASRPQDRQFILSSKKLLLSDSGFYLCAWSVGLANRFFGPGTRLTVL.